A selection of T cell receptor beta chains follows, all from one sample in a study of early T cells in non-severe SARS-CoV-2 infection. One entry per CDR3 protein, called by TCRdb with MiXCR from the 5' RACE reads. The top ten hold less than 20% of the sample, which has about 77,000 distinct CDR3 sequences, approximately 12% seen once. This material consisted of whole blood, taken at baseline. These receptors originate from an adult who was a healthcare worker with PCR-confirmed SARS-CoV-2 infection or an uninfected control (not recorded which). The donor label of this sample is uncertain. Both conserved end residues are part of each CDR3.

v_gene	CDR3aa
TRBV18	CASSPLPGDLAKNIQYF
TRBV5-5	CASSLGRSDRGNTIYF
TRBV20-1	CSAPNTGTAYEQYF
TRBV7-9	CASSDTGQGYQETQYF
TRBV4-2	CASSPSGGPQETQYF
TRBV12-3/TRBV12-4	CASSLGGGAPYEQYF
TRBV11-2	CASSLEETNYGYTF
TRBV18	CASSGDSPLHF
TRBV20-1	CSARQGARGYTF
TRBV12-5	CASGLSTLVGLGTDTQYF
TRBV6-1	CASSEALGETQYF
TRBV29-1	CSVYRGNTLHF
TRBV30	CAWVGRLNTEAFF
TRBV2	CASGRGEAFF
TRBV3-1	CASSLRTSGSSDTQYF
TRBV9	CASSEGADRGYEQYF
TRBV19	CASSMGTGGAKEKLFF
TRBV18	CASSLNVGLAVNEQFF
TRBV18	CASSPPGRQGVQYF
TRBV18	CASSRGFESGTEAFF
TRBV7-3	CASSPGGGALYGYTF
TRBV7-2	CASSINPLAGPYEQYF
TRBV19	CASSMALRLSVTSTQYF
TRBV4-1	CASSHGPWNEQFF
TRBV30	CAWRGSSYEQYF
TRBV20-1	CSASGGGTKNIQYF
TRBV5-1	CASYSDSPSGEQYF
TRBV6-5	CASSSRPYEQYF
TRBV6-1	CASSDGWRGQLYGYTF
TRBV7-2	CASSLGAGGTGELFF
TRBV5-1	CASSLQKTSTDTQYF
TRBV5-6	CASTRTGGQTEAFF
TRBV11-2	CASSLVPLISSTDTQYF
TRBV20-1	CSAGEHAANTGELFF
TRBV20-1	CSASGIGTELYEQYF
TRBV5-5	CASSTRDRGYIQQFF
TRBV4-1	CASSHPAGGLDTQYF